The 17 T cell receptor beta chains presented below share a single source sample, sequenced in a study of low-dose radiotherapy and immunotherapy resistance in tumors. TRAV and TRBV primers primed cDNA for both TCRalpha and TCRbeta. With a V-primer adapter and a constant-region primer, TCRs were amplified for about 19 PCR cycles. A single record per CDR3 protein comes from TCRdb applying MiXCR to the reads. The repertoire has 70,000 to 95,000 distinct CDR3 sequences, over 15% of them found once; the top ten carry roughly 3%. Described time point: before trial treatment. Source: PBMCs, taken before treatment. Receptors were obtained from a male donor with prostate cancer.

This clonotype showed up many times. The rearrangement joins TRBV30 to TRBJ2-7; the D is unclear. The CDR3 spans 13 residues. V gave up 2 bases and J gave up 6 bases, with 14 bases separating them. Germline V gene lookup returns CDR1 GTSNPN and CDR2 SVGIG (reference sequence). CDR3 in DNA: TGTGCCTGGAGTCCCCTTTTTCGTTCCGAGCAGTACTTC. Protein product: CAWSPLFRSEQYF.

J is TRBJ2-7 and V is TRBV7-2, with 13 positions matching TRBD2. Germline V lookup: CDR1 SGHTA, CDR2 FQGNSA. Trimming removed 5 bases from V and 5 bases from J; junction bases left unmatched: 6. This CDR3 region has 15 residues. CDR3 amino acids: CASSVLAGGPDEQYF. CDR3 DNA: TGTGCCAGCAGCGTACTAGCGGGAGGGCCTGACGAGCAGTACTTC.

This clonotype has a count of ten or more. The V call is TRBV7-2, the J call TRBJ1-2; D is unclear. The CDR3 extends over 12 amino acids. CDR1 is SGHTA, CDR2 FQGNSA, per germline. Trimming stripped 1 base from V and 4 bases from J, with 4 bases between. The CDR3 sequence is CASSLGSYGYTF. CDR3 DNA sequence: TGTGCCAGCAGCTTAGGATCCTATGGCTACACCTTC.

This clonotype was detected many times. The chain recombines TRBV5-4 with TRBJ2-3; maybe TRBD1 (6 bases). The CDR3 loop spans 15 amino acids. V was pared by 4 bases and J by 0 bases, with 12 bases between. Germline V lookup: CDR1 SGHNT, CDR2 YYREEE (reference sequence). The CDR3 is CASSPDRTSTDTQYF. The CDR3 DNA follows: TGTGCCAGCAGCCCGGACAGAACTAGCACAGATACGCAGTATTTT.

About this clonotype itself: One base separates it from a far larger clone, so it is likely a read error. The chain joins TRBV5-1 to TRBJ2-7, with D unresolved. This CDR3 has 14 residues. Germline CDR1 SGHRS, CDR2 YFSETQ. Trimming took 4 bases from V and 7 from J, leaving 18 bases between them. In DNA form, the CDR3 reads TGCGCCAGCAGCGACGCTCTGGGGAACAATGAGCAGTACTTC. Translated: CASSDALGNNEQYF.

This clonotype was recorded many times. The rearrangement links TRBV20-1 to TRBJ1-2, with a possible D match to TRBD1 (5 bases). Germline CDR1 reads DFQATT; CDR2 reads SNEGSKA (reference sequence). This CDR3 is 16 amino acids long. The V end lost 5 bases, the J end lost 2 bases, and 21 bases lay between the germline ends. CDR3 residues: CSALPLDIPLNYGYTF. CDR3 coding DNA: TGCAGTGCTCTTCCCTTGGACATCCCTTTAAACTATGGCTACACCTTC.

At least ten counts were recorded for this clonotype. This rearrangement joins TRBV12-3 or TRBV12-4 to TRBJ2-2; D uncertain. There are 13 residues in the CDR3. The V end lost 3 bases, the J end lost 4 bases, and 6 bases lay between the germline ends. The CDR3 region is CASSFVGTGELFF. Written as DNA, the CDR3 is TGTGCCAGCAGTTTTGTGGGCACCGGGGAGCTGTTTTTT.

This clonotype was picked up many times. This rearrangement joins TRBV20-1 to TRBJ1-3, with D possibly being TRBD1 (5 bases). V dropped 3 bases and J dropped 4 bases, with 16 bases sitting between them. Germline CDR1 is DFQATT and CDR2 is SNEGSKA (reference sequence). The CDR3 loop spans 15 amino acids. CDR3 loop: CSASPPGASGNTIYF. For the CDR3, the DNA is TGCAGTGCTAGTCCTCCCGGGGCGTCAGGAAACACCATATATTTT.

The chain links TRBV5-1 to TRBJ2-1, with D maybe TRBD1 (6 bases). The CDR3 sequence is 17 residues long. The ends were cut back, 2 bases at V and 9 bases at J, with 24 bases in the middle. CDR1 and CDR2 (germline): SGHRS, YFSETQ. CDR3 in amino acids: CASSFNREVPSTSEQFF. Written as DNA, the CDR3 is TGCGCCAGCAGCTTCAACAGGGAAGTACCGAGTACCAGTGAGCAGTTCTTC.

This clonotype was detected ten times or more. The genes are TRBV30 and TRBJ1-2; D call uncertain. The length of the CDR3 is 12 residues. Germline loops: CDR1 GTSNPN, CDR2 SVGIG (reference sequence). The V gene lost 2 bases and the J gene lost 6 bases, with 10 bases spanning the gap. The DNA of the CDR3 is TGTGCCTGGAGTCAACGGACTGATGGCTACACCTTC. Protein product: CAWSQRTDGYTF.

This clonotype was seen many times. This chain uses TRBV27 with TRBJ1-3; D uncertain. Deletions cut 5 bases from V and 2 bases from J, with 19 bases between. Per germline, CDR1 MNHEY and CDR2 SMNVEV (reference sequence). This CDR3 is built from 17 residues. CDR3 DNA: TGTGCCAGCAGTCCCCTAACCCTCCTGGAGCCTGGAAACACCATATATTTT. This encodes CASSPLTLLEPGNTIYF.

The chain employs TRBV5-4 and TRBJ2-7; 7 bases align to TRBD1. Germline assignment: CDR1 SGHNT and CDR2 YYREEE (reference sequence). J was trimmed by 0 bases and V by 9 bases; bases with no gene match: 3. This CDR3 spans 12 amino acids. The CDR3: CAMRDSSYEQYF. The CDR3 DNA is TGTGCCATGAGGGACAGCTCCTACGAGCAGTACTTC.

In its sample, this clonotype was seen many times. CDR3 DNA: TGTGCCAGCAGCATGGGCAGGGTGGCAGATACGCAGTATTTT. As protein: CASSMGRVADTQYF. The genes are TRBV2 and TRBJ2-3; D perhaps matches TRBD1 (5 bases). The length of the CDR3 is 14 residues. The V gene's germline CDR1 is SNHLY and CDR2 FYNNEI. Trimming left V 6 bases short and J 4 bases short, with 14 bases between.

This clonotype occurred many times. This sequence joins TRBV11-1 and TRBJ2-1; unclear D gene. V gave up 3 bases and J gave up 5 bases, with 11 bases separating them. Per germline, CDR1 SGHAT and CDR2 FQDESV (reference sequence). The CDR3 runs to 14 residues. In DNA form, the CDR3 reads TGTGCCAGCAGCTTGCCCCCTCGGGACAATGAGCAGTTCTTC. It translates to CASSLPPRDNEQFF. Supplemented by reference TRBV11-1 and TRBJ2-1, the full variable domain reads EAEVAQSPRYKITEKSQAVAFWCDPISGHATLYWYRQILGQGPELLVQFQDESVVDDSQLPKDRFSAERLKGVDSTLKIQPAELGDSAMYLCASSLPPRDNEQFFGPGTRLTVL.

The chain employs TRBV10-3 and TRBJ2-3, with D perhaps TRBD2 (6 bases). CDR1 and CDR2 (germline): ENHRY, SYGVKD. Trimming left V 6 bases short and J 6 bases short, with 7 bases between. The CDR3 covers 11 residues. CDR3 nucleotide sequence: TGTGCCATCAGCCTAGCGGATACGCAGTATTTT. Its translation: CAISLADTQYF.

At least ten counts were recorded for this clonotype. The chain is built from TRBV20-1 and TRBJ1-5; no reliable D call. Germline V gene sequence: CDR1 DFQATT, CDR2 SNEGSKA (reference sequence). The germline V and J ends were trimmed by 0 bases and 3 bases, with 12 bases remaining between them. This CDR3 is built from 15 residues. CDR3 in amino acids: CSARDFRDNNQPQHF. DNA of the CDR3: TGCAGTGCTAGAGATTTCCGGGATAACAATCAGCCCCAGCATTTT.

This clonotype was counted at least ten times. CDR3 sequence: CSARDRGRDQPQHF. DNA for the CDR3: TGCAGTGCTCGGGACAGGGGACGGGATCAGCCCCAGCATTTT. The chain couples TRBV20-1 to TRBJ1-5; 10 bases fit TRBD1. This CDR3 has 14 residues. Trimming at V came to 5 bases and at J to 5 bases, leaving 6 bases not matched to a gene. From germline, CDR1 is DFQATT and CDR2 SNEGSKA (reference sequence).